In this sample, the clone carrying this T cell receptor (beta chain) turned up once. These data originate in a study of cytomegalovirus exposure and HLA in healthy donors. This CDR3 region has 15 residues. After removal of 0 bases from V and 4 bases from J, the junction contained 5 bases not matched to a gene. The germline V gene has CDR1 LGHNA and CDR2 YNFKEQ. Amplification used 60 Vbeta primers and 13 Jbeta primers. The data were produced by immunoSEQ multiplex PCR, yet TCRdb's version contains in-frame clones alone and is incomplete. The repertoire includes 90,000 to 120,000 clones, about four fifths of them detected once, and 3.5% to 4.5% sits in the top ten.

The receptor was derived from a female donor in good health and CMV-seropositive. Sequencing used PBMCs. V and J are TRBV4-2 and TRBJ1-2, with 7 bases aligning to TRBD1. Written as DNA, the CDR3 is TGTGCCAGCAGCCAAGAATTGGGACAGCCCTATGGCTACACCTTC. Translating it yields CASSQELGQPYGYTF.